The 21 T cell receptor beta chains reported below all come from one sample, sequenced in a study of early stage breast cancer tumors. Using immunoSEQ multiplex PCR, the repertoire was profiled, and TCRdb retains in-frame clones only, with some absent. The repertoire has more than 55,000 clones, around 80% of them found once; the top ten carry 4% to 5%. Sequenced material: blood. The receptors here all came from a person aged 35-55 years with breast cancer.

This chain uses TRBV7-2 with TRBJ2-5; possible D gene TRBD2, 5 bases. The CDR3 spans 13 residues. V was clipped by 4 bases and J by 2 bases, with 8 bases between them. Germline CDR1 and CDR2: SGHTA and FQGNSA. The CDR3 coding sequence is TGTGCCAGCAGCTGGTCGGGACAAGAGACCCAGTACTTC. Its protein product is CASSWSGQETQYF.

The V and J genes are TRBV6-6 and TRBJ1-6; D call uncertain. V lost 6 bases, J lost 8 bases, and 8 bases lay in between. The CDR3 is 12 amino acids. CDR1 MNHNY and CDR2 SVGAGI come from the germline V gene (reference sequence). The CDR3 DNA sequence: TGTGCCAGCAGGGCGGGAGATTCACCCCTCCACTTT. It codes for CASRAGDSPLHF.

The J gene is TRBJ2-6, the V gene TRBV11-3, with a possible D match to TRBD1 (5 bases). V was cut by 1 base and J by 2 bases, with 6 bases left in between. This CDR3 contains 15 residues. Germline values: CDR1 SGHNT, CDR2 YENEEA. CDR3 in DNA: TGTGCCAGCAGCTTAGGGGGCGCTGGGGCCAACGTCCTGACTTTC. It specifies CASSLGGAGANVLTF. The whole variable domain, filled in from reference TRBV11-3 and TRBJ2-6, reads EAGVVQSPRYKIIEKKQPVAFWCNPISGHNTLYWYLQNLGQGPELLIRYENEEAVDDSQLPKDRFSAERLKGVDSTLKIQPAELGDSAVYLCASSLGGAGANVLTFGAGSRLTVL.

CDR3 sequence: CASKGEGRGDTQYF. The CDR3 bases are TGCGCCAGCAAGGGGGAGGGCCGAGGAGATACGCAGTATTTT. The V and J genes are TRBV5-1 and TRBJ2-3, with D possibly being TRBD2 (7 bases). Germline CDR1 reads SGHRS; CDR2 reads YFSETQ. V was cut by 6 bases and J by 5 bases, with 16 bases left in between. CDR3 size: 14 residues.

The gene calls are TRBV29-1 and TRBJ2-7; D is perhaps TRBD1 (5 bases). CDR3 length: 11 amino acids. V lost 4 bases and J lost 2, with 6 bases in between. Germline V lookup: CDR1 SQVTM, CDR2 ANQGSEA. CDR3 residues: CSVARAYEQYF. The DNA for the CDR3 is TGCAGCGTTGCCAGGGCCTACGAGCAGTACTTC.

The chain combines TRBV6-6 with TRBJ1-4; D not certain. The V gene lost 6 bases and the J gene lost 8 bases, with 10 bases spanning the gap. From germline, CDR1 is MNHNY and CDR2 SVGAGI (reference sequence). The CDR3 is 12 amino acids. The CDR3: CASSPAAEKLFF. Written as DNA, the CDR3 is TGTGCCAGCAGCCCTGCCGCCGAAAAACTGTTTTTT.

The V and J genes are TRBV29-1 and TRBJ2-5; 9 nucleotides align to TRBD1. The V segment lost 7 bases and the J segment 6 bases; nucleotides outside the gene matches: 6. Germline V gene sequence: CDR1 SQVTM, CDR2 ANQGSEA. The length of the CDR3 is 12 residues. The CDR3 is CSDRGLEKTQYF. The CDR3 nucleotides are TGCAGCGACAGGGGGCTGGAAAAGACCCAGTACTTC.

This clone was seen only a few times. The V and J genes are TRBV25-1 and TRBJ2-7, with a weak D call TRBD2 (6 bases). This CDR3 is 14 amino acids long. Per germline, CDR1 MGHDK and CDR2 SYGVNS. V was pared by 4 bases and J by 2 bases, with 12 bases between. The CDR3 loop reads CASSAGTLPYEQYF. CDR3 coding DNA: TGTGCCAGCAGTGCCGGGACTTTACCCTACGAGCAGTACTTC.

The rearrangement links TRBV6-1 to TRBJ2-3; unclear D gene. This CDR3 comprises 13 residues. The V gene lost 3 bases and the J gene lost 14 bases, with 18 bases spanning the gap. Per germline, CDR1 MNHNS and CDR2 SASEGT. The chain's CDR3 is CASSDVRVQPGYF. The DNA for the CDR3 is TGTGCCAGCAGTGACGTCCGGGTCCAACCGGGGTATTTT.

This clone was counted only a few times. The chain carries TRBV15 and TRBJ2-7; possible D gene TRBD1, 5 bases. This CDR3 spans 14 amino acids. In germline, CDR1 is LNHNV, CDR2 YYDKDF (reference sequence). Trimming removed 0 bases at V and 1 base at J, with 7 bases between. In DNA, the CDR3 is TGTGCCACCAGCAGAGATAGGGGATCCTACGAGCAGTACTTC. This translates into CATSRDRGSYEQYF. Drawing the rest from reference TRBV15 and TRBJ2-7, the complete variable domain is DAMVIQNPRYQVTQFGKPVTLSCSQTLNHNVMYWYQQKSSQAPKLLFHYYDKDFNNEADTPDNFQSRRPNTSFCFLDIRSPGLGDTAMYLCATSRDRGSYEQYFGPGTRLTVT.

This clone has only one observation. In DNA form, the CDR3 reads TGTGCCAGCAGCTTGGGGGATGCTACAGATACGCAGTATTTT. Its translation is CASSLGDATDTQYF. V and J are TRBV5-6 and TRBJ2-3; D is undetermined. This CDR3 is built from 14 residues. V was cut by 0 bases and J by 3 bases, with 8 bases left in between. Germline V CDR1 and CDR2: SGHDT, YYEEEE.

This clone appeared once. The J gene is TRBJ2-5, the V gene TRBV28, with 13 bases identical to TRBD2. CDR3 length: 16 residues. The ends lost 7 bases at V and 7 bases at J; junction bases unmatched: 12. In germline, CDR1 is MDHEN, CDR2 SYDVKM. CDR3 sequence (DNA): TGTGCCAGCACCCTAGGACTAGCGGGAGTCGGCGGGACCCAGTACTTC. This translates into CASTLGLAGVGGTQYF.

V is TRBV30 and J is TRBJ1-2, with D possibly matching TRBD1 (6 bases). This CDR3 has 14 amino acids. CDR1 is GTSNPN, CDR2 SVGIG, per germline (reference sequence). V shed 3 bases and J shed 2 bases, with 13 bases lying between them. The CDR3 DNA follows: TGTGCCTGGAGGGACAGTCCGGAAAACTATGGCTACACCTTC. Translation gives CAWRDSPENYGYTF.

The rearrangement uses TRBV28 and TRBJ2-7, with D maybe TRBD1 (6 bases). Per the germline V gene, CDR1 is MDHEN and CDR2 is SYDVKM. CDR3 length: 11 residues. V shed 2 bases and J shed 7 bases, with 6 bases lying between them. DNA of the CDR3: TGTGCCAGCAGTTTACAGGGGGAGCAGTACTTC. This encodes CASSLQGEQYF.

J is TRBJ1-4 and V is TRBV28, with D possibly matching TRBD1 (6 bases). Trimming left V 7 bases short and J 4 bases short, with 13 bases between. Germline V gives CDR1 MDHEN, CDR2 SYDVKM. The length of the CDR3 is 14 residues. The CDR3 is CASTLQGDNEKLFF. Here the CDR3 DNA reads TGTGCCAGCACGTTACAGGGTGATAATGAAAAACTGTTTTTT.

This clone was recorded once. The V call is TRBV13, the J call TRBJ1-1, with D tentatively TRBD1 (5 bases). Germline lookup yields CDR1 PRHDT and CDR2 FYEKMQ (reference sequence). Trimming removed 4 bases from V and 5 bases from J, with 17 bases in between. The CDR3 runs to 15 residues. For the CDR3, the DNA is TGTGCCAGCAGCTGGGGGTCGGGAGGGAGTACTGAAGCTTTCTTT. It encodes CASSWGSGGSTEAFF.

This chain uses TRBV4-1 with TRBJ1-2; D is unclear. The V gene's germline CDR1 is MGHRA and CDR2 YSYEKL. CDR3 length: 14 amino acids. V was shortened by 0 bases and J by 4 bases, with 9 bases between the two germline ends. CDR3 residues: CASSQENRIYGYTF. CDR3 sequence (DNA): TGCGCCAGCAGCCAAGAGAACCGGATCTATGGCTACACCTTC.

A single count supports this clone. The V gene is TRBV28, the J gene TRBJ1-1; a possible D gene is TRBD1 (5 bases). V was shortened by 5 bases and J by 3 bases, with 13 bases between the two germline ends. CDR1 MDHEN and CDR2 SYDVKM come from the germline V gene. This CDR3 has 14 residues. DNA of the CDR3: TGTGCCAGCAGTCCCCCTGGGGGATACACTGAAGCTTTCTTT. Protein: CASSPPGGYTEAFF.

A single count supports this clone. The V and J genes are TRBV6-5 and TRBJ2-3, with D maybe TRBD2 (6 bases). Trimming cost V 2 bases and J 5 bases, with 11 bases left between them. This CDR3 comprises 14 residues. Germline values: CDR1 MNHEY, CDR2 SVGAGI. The chain's CDR3 is CASSYQGLLDTQYF. The CDR3 DNA follows: TGTGCCAGCAGTTACCAGGGACTTTTAGATACGCAGTATTTT.

The V call is TRBV7-6, the J call TRBJ2-7; D tentatively reads TRBD1 or TRBD2 (5 bases each). This CDR3 region has 13 residues. The V end lost 5 bases, the J end lost 4 bases, and 12 bases lay between the germline ends. CDR1 and CDR2 from the germline V gene are SGHVS and FNYEAQ. CDR3 coding DNA: TGTGCCAGCAGCGAGGTCGGGGCATACGAGCAGTACTTC. This gives the protein CASSEVGAYEQYF.

This chain uses TRBV27 with TRBJ1-2, with D possibly being TRBD1 (5 bases). The V gene's germline CDR1 is MNHEY and CDR2 SMNVEV (reference sequence). The CDR3 sequence is 12 residues long. V was cut by 4 bases and J by 8 bases, with 11 bases left in between. CDR3 region: CASSSTEGGYTF. The CDR3 nucleotides read TGTGCCAGCAGTTCGACAGAAGGGGGCTACACCTTC.